These 24 T cell receptor beta chains share one sample of origin, sequenced in a study of monozygotic twins with inflammatory bowel disease. TCRdb re-called the 5' RACE reads, yielding one record per CDR3 amino acid sequence without DNA. The sample table includes over 200,000 distinct CDR3 sequences. Sample: blood. These receptors were taken from a human donor with ulcerative colitis or Crohn's disease, or a healthy co-twin of an affected twin (not recorded which).

The rearrangement joins TRBV24-1 to TRBJ2-7; no DNA is available, so the TRBD1 call from TCRdb remains unchecked. CDR3 length: 15 amino acids. Germline V gene lookup returns CDR1 KGHDR and CDR2 SFDVKD. This CDR3 is CATAALGAGTGEQYF.

The chain uses TRBV3-1 and TRBJ1-4. The V gene's germline CDR1 is LGHDT and CDR2 YNNKEL (reference sequence). CDR3 length equals 13 residues. The CDR3 reads CASGKVYNEKLFF.

The chain combines TRBV12-3 or TRBV12-4 with TRBJ2-5. This CDR3 region has 12 residues. CDR3 sequence reads: CASSGDLETQYF.

The rearrangement joins TRBV5-1 to TRBJ2-3; TCRdb selects TRBD2, and the lack of DNA leaves this call unchecked. The CDR3 runs to 14 residues. Germline assignment: CDR1 SGHRS and CDR2 YFSETQ. The CDR3 here is CASNGRDFTDTQYF.

V gene TRBV19 combines with J gene TRBJ2-7; absent DNA, TCRdb's TRBD1 call cannot be checked. This CDR3 is built from 14 residues. Germline CDR1 is LNHDA and CDR2 is SQIVND (reference sequence). CDR3: CASSMGQGLYEQYF.

This chain connects TRBV5-1 to TRBJ2-1; TCRdb's D gene call, TRBD2, goes unchecked for lack of DNA. The CDR3 is 15 amino acids. Germline loops: CDR1 SGHRS, CDR2 YFSETQ. This CDR3 is CASSSGLATYNEQFF.

The chain has TRBV20-1 and TRBJ2-5; TCRdb indicates TRBD1, and absent DNA this call remains unverified. Germline lookup yields CDR1 DFQATT and CDR2 SNEGSKA (reference sequence). This CDR3 has 13 amino acids. The CDR3 here is CSATGTALGTQYF.

The chain recombines TRBV20-1 with TRBJ2-1; no DNA is available, so the TRBD1 call from TCRdb remains unchecked. Germline assignment: CDR1 DFQATT and CDR2 SNEGSKA (reference sequence). The CDR3 totals 13 residues. This CDR3 reads CSAGSGGGDEQFF.

The chain combines TRBV5-1 with TRBJ1-1; TCRdb names TRBD1, which stays unverified in the absence of DNA. The germline CDR1 and CDR2 sequences are SGHRS and YFSETQ. CDR3 length equals 15 residues. This CDR3 reads CASSLGASMNTEAFF.

The chain links TRBV20-1 to TRBJ1-2; TCRdb's D call of TRBD1 is untestable without DNA. The CDR3 is made up of 15 amino acids. CDR1 and CDR2 from the germline V gene are DFQATT and SNEGSKA (reference sequence). CDR3 region: CSARLRDTLNYGYTF.

This chain uses TRBV12-3 or TRBV12-4 with TRBJ1-5. The CDR3 has 14 amino acids. CDR3 sequence: CASSLWQFGQPQHF.

The chain has TRBV10-3 and TRBJ1-2. Germline values: CDR1 ENHRY, CDR2 SYGVKD. This CDR3 comprises 14 residues. The CDR3 is CAIRDGLSYNGYTF.

V and J are TRBV20-1 and TRBJ2-1. CDR1 DFQATT and CDR2 SNEGSKA come from the germline V gene (reference sequence). This CDR3 has 14 residues. The CDR3 loop reads CSARTRSSYNEQFF.

The V and J genes are TRBV7-9 and TRBJ2-5; there is no DNA to check the TCRdb D call of TRBD1. Germline assignment: CDR1 SEHNR and CDR2 FQNEAQ (reference sequence). The CDR3 length is 15 residues. CDR3 region: CASSSLRDRVETQYF.

This chain connects TRBV20-1 to TRBJ2-7; lacking DNA, the TRBD1 call made by TCRdb goes unchecked. This CDR3 has 14 residues. CDR1 is DFQATT, CDR2 SNEGSKA, per germline (reference sequence). The CDR3 here is CSARDRQGIGEQYF.

The chain combines TRBV7-9 with TRBJ1-5. The V gene's germline CDR1 is SEHNR and CDR2 FQNEAQ (reference sequence). The CDR3 has 14 amino acids. The CDR3 loop reads CAQQELNSNQPQHF.

V is TRBV19 and J is TRBJ1-2; TCRdb picks TRBD1, but there is no DNA to check that call. Per germline, CDR1 LNHDA and CDR2 SQIVND (reference sequence). The CDR3 sequence is 14 residues long. The CDR3 sequence: CASNLRGQVYGYTF.

The chain employs TRBV12-3 or TRBV12-4 and TRBJ1-1. This CDR3 contains 14 residues. The CDR3 here is CASSLVQSNTEAFF.

The CDR3 protein is CASSLADRGRVDTQYF. V and J are TRBV5-1 and TRBJ2-3; TCRdb picks TRBD1, but there is no DNA to check that call. Germline-derived CDR1 and CDR2 are SGHRS and YFSETQ. The CDR3 loop spans 16 amino acids. Full variable domain (remainder filled in from reference TRBV5-1 and TRBJ2-3): KAGVTQTPRYLIKTRGQQVTLSCSPISGHRSVSWYQQTPGQGLQFLFEYFSETQRNKGNFPGRFSGRQFSNSRSEMNVSTLELGDSALYLCASSLADRGRVDTQYFGPGTRLTVL.

V gene TRBV20-1 combines with J gene TRBJ2-2; the TCRdb call, TRBD2, lacks DNA for checking. The CDR3 is 13 residues long. Germline V gene lookup returns CDR1 DFQATT and CDR2 SNEGSKA (reference sequence). CDR3 residues: CSAQRGGFGELFF.

The chain uses TRBV4-2 and TRBJ2-1. Germline V CDR1 and CDR2: LGHNA, YNFKEQ. CDR3 length: 17 amino acids. Here the CDR3 reads CASSPSWASGSYNEQFF.

This chain uses TRBV5-1 with TRBJ2-1; TCRdb proposes TRBD2, but this gene call is untestable without DNA. The CDR3 is made up of 17 amino acids. In germline, CDR1 is SGHRS, CDR2 YFSETQ. The CDR3 protein is CASSLGVAAGQYDEQFF.

V and J are TRBV12-3 or TRBV12-4 and TRBJ2-5; the D call of TRBD1 rests on TCRdb alone, since no DNA is present to check it. CDR3 length: 13 residues. The CDR3 spells CASSQGAGGTQYF.

The chain uses TRBV7-6 and TRBJ2-3. The CDR3 totals 13 residues. Germline assignment: CDR1 SGHVS and CDR2 FNYEAQ. CDR3 sequence reads: CASSGSVTDTQYF. The complete variable domain, with remaining parts taken from reference TRBV7-6 and TRBJ2-3, reads GAGVSQSPRYKVTKRGQDVALRCDPISGHVSLYWYRQALGQGPEFLTYFNYEAQQDKSGLPNDRFSAERPEGSISTLTIQRTEQRDSAMYRCASSGSVTDTQYFGPGTRLTVL.